One and the same sample provided the 15 T cell receptor beta chains below, sequenced in a study of shared clonotypes between healthy human individuals. Clones were sequenced by immunoSEQ multiplex PCR, and TCRdb holds only the in-frame ones, with some missing. This table holds about 960,000 clones, over 60% found once. Material: memory CD4+ T cells sorted from blood. Subset given: CD45RA-negative fraction. Source of these receptors: a man aged 18 to 29 in good health.

This clone was counted many times. The germline gene is not matched at one end of the junction; a read error may be the cause. The chain recombines TRBV4-1 with TRBJ1-2, with D possibly matching TRBD1 (6 bases). Germline CDR1 is MGHRA and CDR2 is YSYEKL. The CDR3 totals 14 residues. CDR3 in DNA: TGCGCCAGCAGCGAAGAGAACAGGGCCTATGGCTACACCTTC. This codes for CASSEENRAYGYTF.

J is TRBJ2-2 and V is TRBV5-5; D remains ambiguous. CDR3 length equals 16 residues. Per the germline V gene, CDR1 is SGHKS and CDR2 is YYEKEE (reference sequence). Between the trimmed V and J ends, which lost 0 bases and 1 base, there was a span of 10 bases. The CDR3 DNA is TGTGCCAGCAGCTTGGTGTCGGAGAAGAACACCGGGGAGCTGTTTTTT. Its protein product is CASSLVSEKNTGELFF.

This clone was counted only a few times. The chain couples TRBV18 to TRBJ1-1; unclear D gene. The CDR3 covers 14 residues. Germline-derived CDR1 and CDR2 are KGHSH and LQKENI. The V gene lost 4 bases and the J gene lost 5 bases, with 14 bases spanning the gap. The CDR3 spells CASSLAKEGTEAFF. CDR3 DNA sequence: TGTGCCAGCTCACTTGCGAAGGAAGGTACTGAAGCTTTCTTT.

The V call is TRBV7-2, the J call TRBJ1-3; TRBD1 matches 7 bases. CDR1 and CDR2 from the germline V gene are SGHTA and FQGNSA. The CDR3 spans 17 residues. V dropped 5 bases and J dropped 2; count of bases not matched to a gene: 12. CDR3 residues: CASSPRGGLSAGNTIYF. In DNA, the CDR3 is TGTGCCAGCAGCCCTAGAGGGGGCTTGAGCGCTGGAAACACCATATATTTT. The full variable domain, with the rest looked up from reference TRBV7-2 and TRBJ1-3, is GAGVSQSPSNKVTEKGKDVELRCDPISGHTALYWYRQSLGQGLEFLIYFQGNSAPDKSGLPSDRFSAERTGGSVSTLTIQRTQQEDSAVYLCASSPRGGLSAGNTIYFGEGSWLTVV.

The chain joins TRBV11-3 to TRBJ2-1; D possibly uses TRBD1 or TRBD2 (5 bases each). V shed 5 bases and J shed 2 bases, with 10 bases lying between them. CDR1 is SGHNT, CDR2 YENEEA, per germline. The CDR3 runs to 14 residues. CDR3 residues: CASSTTGPYNEQFF. CDR3 DNA sequence: TGTGCCAGCAGCACCACGGGGCCCTACAATGAGCAGTTCTTC.

The chain combines TRBV23-1 with TRBJ2-7; 16 positions match TRBD2. TRBV23-1 is an ORF; its function is uncertain. This CDR3 is 16 amino acids long. V was clipped by 2 bases and J by 4 bases; unmatched bases: 2. CDR3 amino acids: CASSQGTSGGAYEQYF. The CDR3 nucleotides are TGCGCCAGCAGTCAAGGGACTAGCGGGGGGGCTTACGAGCAGTACTTC.

This chain joins TRBV9 and TRBJ1-4; TRBD1 aligns across 8 bases. The CDR3 loop spans 15 amino acids. The V gene's germline CDR1 is SGDLS and CDR2 YYNGEE. V lost 2 bases, J lost 6 bases, and 6 bases stayed unmatched. CDR3: CASSVQGALYEKLFF. Here the CDR3 DNA reads TGTGCCAGCAGCGTTCAGGGGGCCCTTTATGAAAAACTGTTTTTT.

This chain connects TRBV5-6 to TRBJ1-4; D is uncertain. With 3 bases removed from V and 4 bases from J, the gap between germline ends came to 4 bases. The CDR3 extends over 12 amino acids. Germline-derived CDR1 and CDR2 are SGHDT and YYEEEE. The CDR3 loop is CASSSLNEKLFF. The CDR3 DNA sequence: TGTGCCAGCAGCTCCCTTAATGAAAAACTGTTTTTT.

The chain has TRBV19 and TRBJ1-1; possibly TRBD1 for D (6 bases). Germline lookup yields CDR1 LNHDA and CDR2 SQIVND (reference sequence). This CDR3 comprises 16 residues. The V and J ends lost 5 bases and 1 base respectively, with 17 bases between them. This CDR3 reads CASSSAYRVQNTEAFF. The DNA of the CDR3 is TGTGCCAGTAGTTCAGCCTACAGGGTGCAGAACACTGAAGCTTTCTTT. The whole variable domain, remainder taken from reference TRBV19 and TRBJ1-1, is DGGITQSPKYLFRKEGQNVTLSCEQNLNHDAMYWYRQDPGQGLRLIYYSQIVNDFQKGDIAEGYSVSREKKESFPLTVTSAQKNPTAFYLCASSSAYRVQNTEAFFGQGTRLTVV.

V is TRBV5-1 and J is TRBJ1-2, with D perhaps matching TRBD1 (5 bases). V was trimmed by 3 bases and J by 1 base, leaving 10 bases between them. Germline values: CDR1 SGHRS, CDR2 YFSETQ. The CDR3 totals 14 residues. CDR3: CASSYSTVNYGYTF. The CDR3 nucleotides are TGCGCCAGCAGCTACTCGACAGTTAACTATGGCTACACCTTC.

In the case of this clone: Other DNA sequences in the same sample also yield this CDR3. J is TRBJ2-7 and V is TRBV29-1; D might be TRBD1 or TRBD2, each matching 5 bases. CDR1 is SQVTM, CDR2 ANQGSEA, per germline. CDR3 length: 13 residues. V dropped 6 bases and J dropped 3 bases, with 15 bases sitting between them. CDR3 DNA: TGCAGCGTCGGGGAAGGGGTCCGCTACGAGCAGTACTTC. It is translated as CSVGEGVRYEQYF.

The rearrangement uses TRBV28 and TRBJ1-2; D might be TRBD1 (6 bases). Trimming cost V 2 bases and J 3 bases, with 13 bases left between them. This CDR3 is 15 amino acids long. CDR1 is MDHEN and CDR2 is SYDVKM in the germline V gene. The CDR3 nucleotides are TGTGCCAGCAGTTTAGGGGCAGGGGAATACTATGGCTACACCTTC. Translating gives CASSLGAGEYYGYTF.

Only a few counts were recorded for this clone. Other nucleotide sequences in the sample specify the same CDR3. The chain uses TRBV9 and TRBJ1-5; D remains unclear. Deletions cut 0 bases from V and 3 bases from J, with 4 bases between. Germline CDR1 reads SGDLS; CDR2 reads YYNGEE. The CDR3 has 13 amino acids. CDR3 loop: CASSVGTNQPQHF. The CDR3 nucleotides are TGTGCCAGCAGCGTAGGCACCAATCAGCCCCAGCATTTT.

The chain recombines TRBV10-3 with TRBJ2-2; D is unresolved. Germline V gives CDR1 ENHRY, CDR2 SYGVKD. The CDR3 is 11 residues long. V was cut by 7 bases and J by 5 bases, with 5 bases left in between. The CDR3 region is CAIKTTGELFF. Here the CDR3 DNA reads TGTGCCATCAAGACGACCGGGGAGCTGTTTTTT.

This clone has just a few counts. The genes are TRBV5-1 and TRBJ1-1; 9 bases fit TRBD1. The trim removed 0 bases at V and 5 bases at J, leaving 2 bases unmatched. The length of the CDR3 is 14 residues. Per germline, CDR1 SGHRS and CDR2 YFSETQ. The CDR3, as DNA: TGCGCCAGCAGCTTGGTGGGGACAGGGACTGAAGCTTTCTTT. Translating gives CASSLVGTGTEAFF. The full variable domain, with the rest looked up from reference TRBV5-1 and TRBJ1-1, is KAGVTQTPRYLIKTRGQQVTLSCSPISGHRSVSWYQQTPGQGLQFLFEYFSETQRNKGNFPGRFSGRQFSNSRSEMNVSTLELGDSALYLCASSLVGTGTEAFFGQGTRLTVV.